This TCR beta chain is from a study of control samples from healthy donors and cancer patients (TCRdb year 2020). Of note for this clone: Its antigen is still unknown. No quality values exist for individual bases; no much larger clone is one base distant.

Looking up the germline V gene yields CDR1 MNHEY and CDR2 SVGAGI. The CDR3 goes from the cysteine to the phenylalanine over 14 residues. Only the CDR3 region is kept as DNA, spanning 42 bases read in frame from base 1. Here V drops 0 bases and J drops 7 bases, and the junction holds 0 bases not matched to any gene. The library was prepared using the immunoSEQ multiplex PCR assay. As stored in TCRdb, this immuneACCESS dataset retains in-frame rearrangements with V and J assigned. A fraction of the clones does not appear; measured against another copy, unresolved V genes explain less than half of the discrepancy, and the remainder lacks a known reason. A total of 150,000 to 200,000 clones appear in this sample, 91% of them only once. The top ten constitute 1.5% of the sample.

The sample taken for sequencing was blood. The receptor comes from a woman in her 30s in good health. The V gene is TRBV6-5 and the J gene is TRBJ1-6, with 7 central nucleotides matching TRBD1. The DNA sequence is given as TGTGCCAGCAGTTACTCAGGGGGCAATTCACCCCTCCACTTT. Its protein product is CASSYSGGNSPLHF.